The rows below give T cell receptor beta chains drawn from one sample of a study of human T cells and chemical hapten exposure. From the RACE reads, TCRdb called clonotypes with MiXCR, one entry per CDR3 protein. The data hold under 200,000 distinct CDR3 sequences, with 14% observed a single time. Sequenced here: whole blood, sampled in connection with sensitization to the hapten diphenylcyclopropenone (DPC). The receptors derive from a woman in her 30s with alopecia areata. Some clones in this sample may be carry-over from other donors' samples. Each CDR3 is given with its conserved first and last residue. D genes are given only for firm matches. Clone size is stated in some rows and not others, as once, few, many or a class when expanded.

clone_size j_call d_call cdr3_length v_call cdr3_nt cdr3_aa
. TRBJ2-1 . 16 TRBV25-1 TGTGCCAGCAGTGATCCGGGGACCTCGGCCTACAATGAGCAGTTCTTC CASSDPGTSAYNEQFF
. TRBJ2-3 TRBD2 16 TRBV12-3/TRBV12-4 TGTGCCAGCAGTCCCGGGACTAGCTTTGTGTCGGATACGCAGTATTTT CASSPGTSFVSDTQYF
many TRBJ2-5 . 13 TRBV4-1 TGCGCCAGCAGCCTCCTATACCAAGAGACCCAGTACTTC CASSLLYQETQYF
. TRBJ1-6 . 16 TRBV9 TGTGCCAGCAGCCTGGGATCGGGACAACTAAATTCACCCCTCCACTTT CASSLGSGQLNSPLHF
many TRBJ1-3 TRBD1 18 TRBV7-9 TGTGCCAGCACCCATTTCGGGACAGGGGTTTCATTCGGAAACACCATATATTTT CASTHFGTGVSFGNTIYF
few TRBJ1-4 . 13 TRBV29-1 TGCAGCGTAGTCAGGGGAAGGGGAGAAAAACTGTTTTTT CSVVRGRGEKLFF
few TRBJ2-3 TRBD2 16 TRBV7-3 TGTGCCAGCAGCCCCCAGGGAAGCGGGGTGACAGATACGCAGTATTTT CASSPQGSGVTDTQYF
few TRBJ2-5 TRBD2 14 TRBV5-1 TGCGCCAGCGGGACCGGGACTAACCAAGAGACCCAGTACTTC CASGTGTNQETQYF
. TRBJ2-7 . 13 TRBV28 TGTGCCAGCAGCAAGACAGCCCGGGGAGAGCAGTACTTC CASSKTARGEQYF
. TRBJ2-1 TRBD2 13 TRBV29-1 TGCAGCGTTGGGCTAGCGGGAGTCACGGTGCAGTTCTTC CSVGLAGVTVQFF
many TRBJ2-1 . 15 TRBV4-3 TGCGCCAGCAGCCAAGAAGGGCTCTCCTACAATGAGCAGTTCTTC CASSQEGLSYNEQFF